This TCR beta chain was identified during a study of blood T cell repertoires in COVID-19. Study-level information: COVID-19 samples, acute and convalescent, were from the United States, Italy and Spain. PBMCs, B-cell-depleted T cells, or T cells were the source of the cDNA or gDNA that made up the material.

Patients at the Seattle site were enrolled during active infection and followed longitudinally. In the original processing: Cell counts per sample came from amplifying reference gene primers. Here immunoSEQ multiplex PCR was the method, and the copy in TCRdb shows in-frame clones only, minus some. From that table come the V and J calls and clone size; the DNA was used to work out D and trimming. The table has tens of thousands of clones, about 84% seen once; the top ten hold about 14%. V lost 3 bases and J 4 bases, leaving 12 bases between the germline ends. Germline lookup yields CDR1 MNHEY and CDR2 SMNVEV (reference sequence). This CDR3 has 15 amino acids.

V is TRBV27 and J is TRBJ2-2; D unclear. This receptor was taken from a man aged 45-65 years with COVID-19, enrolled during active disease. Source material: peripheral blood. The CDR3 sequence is CASSFVSRSTGELFF. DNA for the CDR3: TGTGCCAGCAGTTTTGTCTCCCGGAGCACCGGGGAGCTGTTTTTT.